The next 8 T cell receptor beta chains were all read from a single sample in a study of blood T cells in healthy people across ages. Through a sample-barcoded 5' primer and a J-beta primer mix, a second PCR was run for about 6 to 11 cycles. TCRdb redid the calling of the 5' RACE reads with MiXCR, one entry per CDR3 protein. The sample yields approximately 680,000 distinct CDR3 sequences, about 34% seen once. Sequencing input: blood. All receptors come from an elderly woman in good health.

The rearrangement links TRBV6-1 to TRBJ1-1; 9 bases match TRBD1. V shed 5 bases and J 2 bases; nucleotides not matched to a gene: 0. Germline loops: CDR1 MNHNS, CDR2 SASEGT. The CDR3 loop spans 13 amino acids. The CDR3 coding sequence is TGTGCCAGCAGTACAGGGGGCAACACTGAAGCTTTCTTT. Amino acids: CASSTGGNTEAFF.

This clonotype has at least ten counts. The rearrangement joins TRBV4-1 to TRBJ2-7, with TRBD2 as a possible D gene (6 bases). CDR1 is MGHRA and CDR2 is YSYEKL in the germline V gene. V lost 1 base, J lost 5 bases, and 15 bases lay in between. The CDR3 runs to 15 residues. Here the CDR3 reads CASSQGTRLVNEQYF. CDR3 DNA: TGCGCCAGCAGCCAAGGGACCCGACTAGTAAACGAGCAGTACTTC.

This clonotype was recorded once. V is TRBV6-2 or TRBV6-3 and J is TRBJ2-1, with D possibly called TRBD1 or TRBD2 (5 bases each). With 1 base removed from V and 12 bases from J, the gap between germline ends came to 7 bases. From germline, CDR1 is MNHEY and CDR2 SVGEGT. This CDR3 has 11 residues. CDR3 sequence: CASSYWDLQFF. In DNA form, the CDR3 reads TGTGCCAGCAGTTACTGGGACCTGCAGTTCTTC.

The sample holds many counts of this clonotype. The CDR3 DNA reads TGTGCCAGCAGCCCCACCCATAATTCACCCCTCCACTTT. It translates to CASSPTHNSPLHF. The chain joins TRBV7-2 to TRBJ1-6; D is unclear. This CDR3 is 13 amino acids long. Germline V gives CDR1 SGHTA, CDR2 FQGNSA. Between the trimmed V and J ends, which lost 5 bases and 5 bases, there was a span of 7 bases.

This chain uses TRBV7-2 with TRBJ2-5; possibly TRBD1 for D (6 bases). The J call may be faulty, since TRBJ2-1 better matches the DNA end. The CDR3 loop spans 14 amino acids. Germline V gene sequence: CDR1 SGHTA, CDR2 FQGNSA. The CDR3 is CASSLAGHQETQFF. Written as DNA, the CDR3 is TGTGCCAGCAGCTTAGCGGGACACCAAGAGACCCAGTTCTTC.

The V call is TRBV5-4, the J call TRBJ2-4; 8 nucleotides match TRBD1. The germline gives CDR1 SGHNT, CDR2 YYREEE (reference sequence). The length of the CDR3 is 14 residues. The ends lost 0 bases at V and 13 bases at J; junction bases unmatched: 9. In DNA form, the CDR3 reads TGTGCCAGCAGCTTGGGACAGGGGTCTTGGGGGCAGTACTTC. Amino acid sequence: CASSLGQGSWGQYF.

In regard to this clonotype: It may be a read error: a sequence one base away is much more abundant. In this CDR3 the conserved last residue, phenylalanine or tryptophan, is missing, so a read error is likely. V gene TRBV20-1 combines with J gene TRBJ1-2; possibly TRBD1 for D (5 bases). Trimming left V 5 bases short and J 1 base short, with 14 bases between. Germline V gives CDR1 DFQATT, CDR2 SNEGSKA (reference sequence). The CDR3 sequence is 14 residues long. The CDR3 loop reads CSARRGADNYGYTV. DNA of the CDR3: TGCAGTGCTCGCCGCGGGGCCGATAACTATGGCTACACCGTC.

CDR3 sequence: CASSGWGRNTEAFF. CDR3 DNA: TGTGCCAGCAGCGGGTGGGGCAGGAACACTGAAGCTTTCTTT. V is TRBV4-2 and J is TRBJ1-1; maybe TRBD1 (5 bases). Germline-derived CDR1 and CDR2 are LGHNA and YNFKEQ. The V and J ends lost 5 bases and 1 base respectively, with 11 bases between them. The CDR3 extends over 14 amino acids.